The 22 T cell receptor beta chains presented below share a single source sample, sequenced in a study of blood T cell repertoires in COVID-19. Assay used: immunoSEQ multiplex PCR; TCRdb lists only in-frame clones, some missing. The sample holds under 200,000 clones, more than 70% seen once. Sequenced sample: PBMCs or T cells enriched from blood (not recorded which). These receptors were taken from a man in his sixties who had recovered from COVID-19.

The rearrangement uses TRBV30 and TRBJ1-1; 7 nucleotides align to TRBD1. The CDR3 length is 13 residues. Germline V gene sequence: CDR1 GTSNPN, CDR2 SVGIG (reference sequence). V shed 3 bases and J 0 bases; nucleotides not matched to a gene: 1. The CDR3 is CAWRGQVNTEAFF. CDR3 nucleotides: TGTGCCTGGAGAGGACAGGTGAACACTGAAGCTTTCTTT.

This rearrangement joins TRBV5-1 to TRBJ2-1; TRBD1 matches at 8 bases. This CDR3 comprises 15 residues. V shed 0 bases, J shed 6 bases, and the junction held 5 bases outside the gene matches. In germline, CDR1 is SGHRS, CDR2 YFSETQ. The DNA of the CDR3 is TGCGCCAGCAGCTTGGGACAGGGGTCCGGCAATGAGCAGTTCTTC. Amino acids: CASSLGQGSGNEQFF.

This clone occurred once. The rearrangement links TRBV10-2 to TRBJ1-6; D unclear. The germline CDR1 and CDR2 sequences are WSHSY and SAAADI. CDR3 length: 16 residues. V was shortened by 6 bases and J by 3 bases, with 15 bases between the two germline ends. The CDR3 loop reads CASSPRSGNYNSPLHF. For the CDR3, the DNA is TGCGCCAGCAGCCCACGGAGCGGAAACTATAATTCACCCCTCCACTTT.

The V gene is TRBV2, the J gene TRBJ2-2; 8 positions match TRBD1. The V gene's germline CDR1 is SNHLY and CDR2 FYNNEI. This CDR3 has 15 amino acids. V shed 4 bases, J shed 4 bases, and the junction held 5 bases outside the gene matches. The CDR3 protein is CASSVVTGGTGELFF. CDR3 in DNA: TGTGCCAGCAGTGTCGTCACAGGGGGCACCGGGGAGCTGTTTTTT.

V and J are TRBV6-5 and TRBJ1-5; the D gene is possibly TRBD1 (6 bases). CDR1 is MNHEY, CDR2 SVGAGI, per germline. The CDR3 loop spans 15 amino acids. V was cut by 6 bases and J by 11 bases, with 23 bases left in between. The CDR3 nucleotides read TGTGCCAGCAGCCCGATGGCGGGGGCCGGGGGGACCCAGCATTTT. Protein sequence: CASSPMAGAGGTQHF.

Details on this clone: An end of the junction does not agree with germline; a read error may underlie this. The chain couples TRBV7-7 to TRBJ2-3; TRBD2 aligns across 13 bases. The germline gives CDR1 SSHAT, CDR2 FNYEAQ (reference sequence). This CDR3 has 15 residues. The CDR3 DNA sequence: TGTGCTAGCAGCCTGACTAGCGGGAGGACAGATACGCAGTATTTT. Protein: CASSLTSGRTDTQYF. Supplemented by reference TRBV7-7 and TRBJ2-3, the full variable domain reads GAGVSQSPRYKVTKRGQDVTLRCDPISSHATLYWYQQALGQGPEFLTYFNYEAQPDKSGLPSDRFSAERPEGSISTLTIQRTEQRDSAMYRCASSLTSGRTDTQYFGPGTRLTVL.

This clone was seen a single time. This chain links TRBV13 with TRBJ2-7, with 8 bases fitting TRBD1. V lost 6 bases, J lost 0 bases, and 10 bases stayed unmatched. CDR3 size: 16 residues. Per germline, CDR1 PRHDT and CDR2 FYEKMQ (reference sequence). CDR3 sequence (DNA): TGTGCCAGCAGTCCCCCCCGGACAGGGCTCTCCTACGAGCAGTACTTC. As protein: CASSPPRTGLSYEQYF.

The chain employs TRBV24-1 and TRBJ2-5; D is perhaps TRBD2 (5 bases). The CDR3 extends over 16 amino acids. The ends were cut back, 5 bases at V and 1 base at J, with 16 bases in the middle. Germline V gene sequence: CDR1 KGHDR, CDR2 SFDVKD. The CDR3, as DNA: TGTGCCACCAGTGGTGGGTGGGCTAGCTCCCAAGAGACCCAGTACTTC. This encodes CATSGGWASSQETQYF.

The chain links TRBV6-6 to TRBJ1-2, with D unresolved. This CDR3 has 16 amino acids. Looked up from germline, CDR1 is MNHNY and CDR2 is SVGAGI (reference sequence). Trimming took off 2 bases at V and 1 base at J, with 14 bases between the two ends. CDR3 nucleotide sequence: TGTGCCAGCAGTTACGACTCCCCCCGGAGTAACTATGGCTACACCTTC. It codes for CASSYDSPRSNYGYTF.

The V gene is TRBV7-9, the J gene TRBJ1-5; D might be TRBD1 (5 bases). V was cut by 8 bases and J by 0 bases, with 11 bases left in between. Germline V gene lookup returns CDR1 SEHNR and CDR2 FQNEAQ (reference sequence). The CDR3 has 14 amino acids. CDR3 sequence (DNA): TGTGCCAGCCAAGACAGCCTTAGCAATCAGCCCCAGCATTTT. Translating gives CASQDSLSNQPQHF.

The chain has TRBV7-2 and TRBJ1-5, with no clear D. V lost 2 bases, J lost 0 bases, and 11 bases lay in between. Germline values: CDR1 SGHTA, CDR2 FQGNSA. CDR3 length equals 16 residues. The CDR3 DNA sequence: TGTGCCAGCAGCTTAATAGGAGGAGGTAGCAATCAGCCCCAGCATTTT. Encoded protein: CASSLIGGGSNQPQHF.

J is TRBJ1-1 and V is TRBV7-9, with a possible D match to TRBD1 (5 bases). V lost 6 bases and J lost 4, with 18 bases in between. CDR3 size: 15 residues. The V gene's germline CDR1 is SEHNR and CDR2 FQNEAQ (reference sequence). The CDR3 nucleotides read TGTGCCAGCAGTCTAAGGGAGGGGTCGGGCACTGAAGCTTTCTTT. Translated, it gives CASSLREGSGTEAFF.

The chain is built from TRBV5-1 and TRBJ1-1; 8 nucleotides agree with TRBD1. This CDR3 spans 16 amino acids. Per germline, CDR1 SGHRS and CDR2 YFSETQ. The junction had 6 bases not matched to a gene; V was cut back by 0 bases and J by 2 bases. Here the CDR3 reads CASSLDGQGSNTEAFF. Here the CDR3 DNA reads TGCGCCAGCAGCTTGGACGGACAGGGTTCAAACACTGAAGCTTTCTTT.

This chain uses TRBV5-1 with TRBJ2-3, with 7 positions matching TRBD2. CDR1 and CDR2 (germline): SGHRS, YFSETQ. Germline trimming cut 5 bases from V and 0 bases from J; bases unmatched to any gene: 3. This CDR3 spans 14 amino acids. This chain's CDR3 is CASSGGGSTDTQYF. The CDR3 bases are TGCGCCAGCAGTGGCGGGGGTAGCACAGATACGCAGTATTTT.

The chain joins TRBV29-1 to TRBJ2-1; 11 nucleotides line up with TRBD2. Looked up from germline, CDR1 is SQVTM and CDR2 is ANQGSEA. V lost 4 bases, J lost 4 bases, and 0 bases stayed unmatched. There are 13 residues in the CDR3. CDR3 in DNA: TGCAGCGTTGGACTAGCGGGGTACAATGAGCAGTTCTTC. Translation: CSVGLAGYNEQFF.

This clone was seen once. The genes are TRBV12-5 and TRBJ2-1, with D possibly TRBD2 on 5 matching bases. The CDR3 is 13 residues long. Germline V gene sequence: CDR1 LGHNT, CDR2 FRNRAP. Trimming took 2 bases from V and 9 from J, leaving 11 bases between them. The CDR3 here is CASGLNPEGEQFF. Here the CDR3 DNA reads TGTGCTAGTGGTTTGAACCCTGAGGGTGAGCAGTTCTTC.

The table lists this clone with a count of one. The chain carries TRBV7-9 and TRBJ1-1, with no clear D. This CDR3 region has 15 residues. V was cut by 5 bases and J by 4 bases, with 17 bases left in between. The germline CDR1 and CDR2 sequences are SEHNR and FQNEAQ (reference sequence). CDR3 sequence reads: CASSLGATASTEAFF. DNA of the CDR3: TGTGCCAGCAGCCTCGGAGCGACGGCCTCCACTGAAGCTTTCTTT. Supplemented by reference TRBV7-9 and TRBJ1-1, the full variable domain reads DTGVSQNPRHKITKRGQNVTFRCDPISEHNRLYWYRQTLGQGPEFLTYFQNEAQLEKSRLLSDRFSAERPKGSFSTLEIQRTEQGDSAMYLCASSLGATASTEAFFGQGTRLTVV.

The J gene is TRBJ1-1, the V gene TRBV14; tentatively, D is TRBD1 (6 bases). Looked up from germline, CDR1 is SGHDN and CDR2 is FVKESK. Trimming took 3 bases from V and 1 from J, leaving 9 bases between them. The CDR3 sequence is 14 residues long. Here the CDR3 DNA reads TGTGCCAGCAGCCATACAGGGAGGAACACTGAAGCTTTCTTT. It specifies CASSHTGRNTEAFF.

The V and J genes are TRBV28 and TRBJ1-3; D remains ambiguous. This CDR3 comprises 13 residues. V gave up 7 bases and J gave up 8 bases, with 15 bases separating them. Germline lookup yields CDR1 MDHEN and CDR2 SYDVKM. The CDR3 protein is CASISSATDTIYF. The CDR3 DNA reads as TGTGCCAGCATAAGTTCCGCGACTGACACCATATATTTT.

V and J are TRBV30 and TRBJ1-2; a weak D match, TRBD1 (6 bases). Trimming took 1 base from V and 2 from J, leaving 8 bases between them. CDR1 GTSNPN and CDR2 SVGIG come from the germline V gene (reference sequence). This CDR3 region has 13 residues. Here the CDR3 reads CAWSETGNYGYTF. In DNA form, the CDR3 reads TGTGCCTGGAGTGAAACAGGGAACTATGGCTACACCTTC.

The rearrangement uses TRBV19 and TRBJ1-3; 7 nucleotides line up with TRBD1. The CDR3 length is 15 residues. Germline CDR1 and CDR2: LNHDA and SQIVND (reference sequence). With 5 bases clipped from V and 0 bases from J, the junction kept 4 bases outside the gene matches. CDR3 DNA sequence: TGTGCCAGTAGTCCACAGGGGTTCTCTGGAAACACCATATATTTT. Translation gives CASSPQGFSGNTIYF.

This clone was counted only a few times. The V gene is TRBV7-9, the J gene TRBJ1-2; D is unclear. Trimming took 1 base from V and 6 from J, leaving 18 bases between them. Germline lookup yields CDR1 SEHNR and CDR2 FQNEAQ (reference sequence). The CDR3 is 16 residues long. The chain's CDR3 is CASSLVPRRITDGYTF. DNA for the CDR3: TGTGCCAGCAGCTTAGTCCCCAGGAGGATTACAGATGGCTACACCTTC.